This is a list of T cell receptor beta chains from one sample in a study of cytomegalovirus exposure and HLA in healthy donors. The table came from immunoSEQ multiplex PCR; TCRdb's copy has only in-frame clones and leaves some out. There are some 150,000 clones in the sample; roughly four fifths occur only once, and 1.3% to 1.5% lies in the top ten. Sequenced sample: PBMCs. The receptors derive from a man aged 55 to 70 in good health and CMV-seronegative. Each CDR3 is given with its conserved first and last residue. The order of the fields is V gene, CDR3 protein.

v_call: TRBV18
cdr3_aa: CASSPGDSNEQFF

v_call: TRBV9
cdr3_aa: CASSLSTEGYGYTF

v_call: TRBV6-5
cdr3_aa: CASSEVQGSYEQYF

v_call: TRBV5-5
cdr3_aa: CASSLGGQGSGQETQYF

v_call: TRBV7-9
cdr3_aa: CSSSLRQAYEQYF

v_call: TRBV29-1
cdr3_aa: CSVETGWVDREQYF

v_call: TRBV6-6
cdr3_aa: CASIWGSLMNTEAFF

v_call: TRBV5-1
cdr3_aa: CASSFSGANTGELFF

v_call: TRBV11-2
cdr3_aa: CASSLGGSGGSDTQYF

v_call: TRBV5-6
cdr3_aa: CASSLTRVAGSVNEQFF

v_call: TRBV5-1
cdr3_aa: CASSLMPAGSPLHF

v_call: TRBV18
cdr3_aa: CASSPYTGELFF

v_call: TRBV20-1
cdr3_aa: CSLFNGNEQFF

v_call: TRBV5-6
cdr3_aa: CASSLVLAGTDTQYF

v_call: TRBV18
cdr3_aa: CASSPGSGLDKQFF

v_call: TRBV4-2
cdr3_aa: CASSPGTGGAGNYGYTF

v_call: TRBV19
cdr3_aa: CARTRPRGPNQPQHF

v_call: TRBV19
cdr3_aa: CASSKLGGSETQYF

v_call: TRBV5-6
cdr3_aa: CASSLLDGNYGYTF

v_call: TRBV19
cdr3_aa: CASSMRQAEGNEQYF

v_call: TRBV2
cdr3_aa: CASSQGLAGYQETQYF

v_call: TRBV29-1
cdr3_aa: CSVLVRGPPRTLHF